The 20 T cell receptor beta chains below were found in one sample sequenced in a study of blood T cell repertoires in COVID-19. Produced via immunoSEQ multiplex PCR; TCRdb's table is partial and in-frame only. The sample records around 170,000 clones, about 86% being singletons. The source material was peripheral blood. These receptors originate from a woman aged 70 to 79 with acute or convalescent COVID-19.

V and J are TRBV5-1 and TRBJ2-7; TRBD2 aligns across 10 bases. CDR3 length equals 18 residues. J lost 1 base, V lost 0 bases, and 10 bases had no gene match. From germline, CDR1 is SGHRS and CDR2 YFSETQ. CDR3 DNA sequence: TGCGCCAGCAGCTTGGATGCCAGCGGGGGGGCACGATCCTACGAGCAGTACTTC. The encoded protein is CASSLDASGGARSYEQYF. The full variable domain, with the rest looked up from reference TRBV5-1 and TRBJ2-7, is KAGVTQTPRYLIKTRGQQVTLSCSPISGHRSVSWYQQTPGQGLQFLFEYFSETQRNKGNFPGRFSGRQFSNSRSEMNVSTLELGDSALYLCASSLDASGGARSYEQYFGPGTRLTVT.

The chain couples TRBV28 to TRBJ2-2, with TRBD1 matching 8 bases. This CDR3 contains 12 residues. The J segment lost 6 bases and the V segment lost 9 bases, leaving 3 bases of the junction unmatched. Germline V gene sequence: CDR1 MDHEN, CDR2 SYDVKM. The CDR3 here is CASYRGAGELFF. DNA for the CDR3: TGTGCCAGTTACAGGGGGGCCGGGGAGCTGTTTTTT.

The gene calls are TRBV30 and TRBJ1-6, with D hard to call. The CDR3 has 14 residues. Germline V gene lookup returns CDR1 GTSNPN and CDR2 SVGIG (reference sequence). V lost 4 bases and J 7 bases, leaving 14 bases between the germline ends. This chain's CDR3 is CAWNTRRGNSPLHF. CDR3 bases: TGTGCCTGGAATACCAGGCGGGGAAATTCACCCCTCCACTTT.

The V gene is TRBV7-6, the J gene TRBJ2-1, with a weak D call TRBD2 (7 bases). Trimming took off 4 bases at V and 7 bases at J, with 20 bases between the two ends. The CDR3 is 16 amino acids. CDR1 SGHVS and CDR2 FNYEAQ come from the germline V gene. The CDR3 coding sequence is TGTGCCAGCAGCTCCGAGGGGGGAGGGCCCTCGAATGAGCAGTTCTTC. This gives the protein CASSSEGGGPSNEQFF.

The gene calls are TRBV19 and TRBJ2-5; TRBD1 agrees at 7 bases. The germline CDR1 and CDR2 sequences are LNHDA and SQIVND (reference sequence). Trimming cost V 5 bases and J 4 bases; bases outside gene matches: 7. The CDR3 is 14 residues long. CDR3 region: CASSGDSQRETQYF. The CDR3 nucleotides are TGTGCCAGTAGTGGGGACAGCCAAAGAGAGACCCAGTACTTC.

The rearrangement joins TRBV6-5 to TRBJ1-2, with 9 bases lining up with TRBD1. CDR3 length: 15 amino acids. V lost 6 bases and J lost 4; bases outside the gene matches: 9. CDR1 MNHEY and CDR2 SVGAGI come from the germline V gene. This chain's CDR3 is CASRAGTGTFYGYTF. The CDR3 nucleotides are TGTGCCAGCAGAGCCGGGACAGGGACCTTCTATGGCTACACCTTC.

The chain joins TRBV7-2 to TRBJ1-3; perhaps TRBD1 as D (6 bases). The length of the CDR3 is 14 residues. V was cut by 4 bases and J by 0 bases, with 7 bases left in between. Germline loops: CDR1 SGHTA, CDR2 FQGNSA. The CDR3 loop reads CASSSTGSGNTIYF. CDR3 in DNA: TGTGCCAGCAGCTCGACAGGCTCTGGAAACACCATATATTTT.

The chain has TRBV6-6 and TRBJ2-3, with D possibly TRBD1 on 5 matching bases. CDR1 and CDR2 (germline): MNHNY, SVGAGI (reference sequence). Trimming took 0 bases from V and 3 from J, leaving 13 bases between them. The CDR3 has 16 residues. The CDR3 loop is CASSYSERQPTDTQYF. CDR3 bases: TGTGCCAGCAGTTACTCAGAGCGACAGCCTACAGATACGCAGTATTTT.

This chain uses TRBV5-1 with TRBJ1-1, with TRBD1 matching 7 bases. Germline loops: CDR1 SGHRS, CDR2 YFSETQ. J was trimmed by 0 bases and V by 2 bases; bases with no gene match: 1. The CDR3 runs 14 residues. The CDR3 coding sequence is TGCGCCAGCAGCTTCGGGACAGTGAACACTGAAGCTTTCTTT. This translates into CASSFGTVNTEAFF. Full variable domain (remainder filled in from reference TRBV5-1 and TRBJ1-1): KAGVTQTPRYLIKTRGQQVTLSCSPISGHRSVSWYQQTPGQGLQFLFEYFSETQRNKGNFPGRFSGRQFSNSRSEMNVSTLELGDSALYLCASSFGTVNTEAFFGQGTRLTVV.

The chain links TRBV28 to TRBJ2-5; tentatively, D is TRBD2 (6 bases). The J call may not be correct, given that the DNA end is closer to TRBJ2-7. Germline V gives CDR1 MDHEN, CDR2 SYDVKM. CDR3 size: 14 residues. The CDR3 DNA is TGTGCCAGCAGTCACGGGACTCCGCCGTACGAGCAGTACTTC. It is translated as CASSHGTPPYEQYF.

Written as DNA, the CDR3 is TGCGCCAGCAGCCAAGTGACAGGGGACAATTCACCCCTCCACTTT. It is translated as CASSQVTGDNSPLHF. The chain uses TRBV4-3 and TRBJ1-6; 8 bases agree with TRBD1. J lost 7 bases, V lost 1 base, and 3 bases had no gene match. Germline V gene lookup returns CDR1 LGHNA and CDR2 YSLEER. The CDR3 is made up of 15 amino acids.

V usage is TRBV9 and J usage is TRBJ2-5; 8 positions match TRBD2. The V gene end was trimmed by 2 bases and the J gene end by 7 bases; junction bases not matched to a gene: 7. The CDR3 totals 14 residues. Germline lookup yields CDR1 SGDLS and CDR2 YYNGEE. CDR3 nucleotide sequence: TGTGCCAGCAGCGTGCGGGGGGAGGACGTGACCCAGTACTTC. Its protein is CASSVRGEDVTQYF.

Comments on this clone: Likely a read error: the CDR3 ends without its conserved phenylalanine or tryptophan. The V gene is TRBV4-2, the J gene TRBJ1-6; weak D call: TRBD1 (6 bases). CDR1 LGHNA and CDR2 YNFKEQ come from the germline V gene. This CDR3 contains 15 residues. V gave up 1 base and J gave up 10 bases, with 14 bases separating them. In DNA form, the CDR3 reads TGTGCCAGCAGCCAAGGTCAGGGGATCTGGTCACCCCTCCACCTT. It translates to CASSQGQGIWSPLHL.

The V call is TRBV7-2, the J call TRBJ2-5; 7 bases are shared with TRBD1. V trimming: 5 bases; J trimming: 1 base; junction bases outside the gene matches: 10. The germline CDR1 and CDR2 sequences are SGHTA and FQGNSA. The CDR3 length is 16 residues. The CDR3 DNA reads TGTGCCAGCAGCACATCCACCTCAGGGGGCCAAGAGACCCAGTACTTC. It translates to CASSTSTSGGQETQYF.

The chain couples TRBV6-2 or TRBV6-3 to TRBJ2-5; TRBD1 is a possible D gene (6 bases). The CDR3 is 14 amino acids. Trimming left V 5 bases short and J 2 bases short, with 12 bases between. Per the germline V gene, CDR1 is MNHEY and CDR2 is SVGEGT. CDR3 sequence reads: CASSKATGQETQYF. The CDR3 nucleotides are TGTGCCAGCAGTAAGGCAACAGGGCAAGAGACCCAGTACTTC.

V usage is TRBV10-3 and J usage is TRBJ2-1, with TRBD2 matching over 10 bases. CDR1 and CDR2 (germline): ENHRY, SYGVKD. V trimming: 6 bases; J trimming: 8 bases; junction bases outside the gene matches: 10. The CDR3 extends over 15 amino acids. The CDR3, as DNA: TGTGCCATCAGGAGCGGGGGGGCCCACATCGATGAGCAGTTCTTC. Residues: CAIRSGGAHIDEQFF.

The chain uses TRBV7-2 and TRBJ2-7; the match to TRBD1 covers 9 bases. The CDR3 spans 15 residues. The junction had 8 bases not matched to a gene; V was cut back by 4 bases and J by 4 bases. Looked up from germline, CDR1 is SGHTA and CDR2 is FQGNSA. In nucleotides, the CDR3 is TGTGCCAGCAGCTCAAGGACAGGGGCGGTTTACGAGCAGTACTTC. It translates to CASSSRTGAVYEQYF.

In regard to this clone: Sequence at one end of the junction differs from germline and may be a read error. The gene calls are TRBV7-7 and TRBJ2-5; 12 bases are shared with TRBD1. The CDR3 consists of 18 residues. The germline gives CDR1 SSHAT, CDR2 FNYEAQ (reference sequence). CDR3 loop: CASSLALIGTGGRETQYF. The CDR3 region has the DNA TGTGCTAGCAGCTTAGCGCTGATCGGGACAGGGGGCCGAGAGACCCAGTACTTC.

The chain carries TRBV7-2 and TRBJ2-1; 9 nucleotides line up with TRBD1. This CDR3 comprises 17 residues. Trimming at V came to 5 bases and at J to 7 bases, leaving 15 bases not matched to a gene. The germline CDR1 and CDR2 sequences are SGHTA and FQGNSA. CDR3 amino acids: CASSTYASQGAGNEQFF. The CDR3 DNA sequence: TGTGCCAGCAGCACATACGCGTCACAGGGGGCGGGTAATGAGCAGTTCTTC.

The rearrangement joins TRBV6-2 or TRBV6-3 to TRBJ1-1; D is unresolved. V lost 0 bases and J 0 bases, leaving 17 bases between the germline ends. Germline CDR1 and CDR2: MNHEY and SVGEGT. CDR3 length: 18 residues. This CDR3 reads CASSYSRAWQKMNTEAFF. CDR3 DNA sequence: TGTGCCAGCAGTTACTCGAGGGCTTGGCAGAAAATGAACACTGAAGCTTTCTTT.